The T cell receptor beta chain described here comes from a study of Ad26.COV2.S vaccination and SARS-CoV-2 variants. Regarding the study as a whole: Spike-specific TCR breadth was greater in vaccine than placebo recipients. Breadth, reportedly substantial, characterized the spike-specific CD8+ and CD4+ T cell responses after vaccination. Comparable non-spike TCR breadth was observed in vaccine and placebo recipients.

This clone appeared a single time. No antigen is known for it. Assay used: immunoSEQ multiplex PCR; TCRdb lists only in-frame clones, some missing. Among around 450,000 clones listed, 80% to 90% were seen once. The CDR3 covers 15 residues. V lost 3 bases, J lost 0 bases, and 6 bases lay in between. CDR1 is KGHSH and CDR2 is LQKENI in the germline V gene. The treatment: roughly 20 received Ad26.COV2.S at low or high dose, single or two shots; 5 received placebo; per-sample allocation not given. Samples analyzed were those drawn on day 63 after the first vaccine or placebo injection. The source material was peripheral blood, sampled in a trial of Ad26.COV2.S vaccine versus placebo. V is TRBV18 and J is TRBJ1-6, with no clear D. The TCR comes from a person aged 18 to 65 who received the Ad26.COV2.S COVID-19 vaccine or a placebo. CDR3 nucleotide sequence: TGTGCCAGCTCACCGGTGGGCTCCTATAATTCACCCCTCCACTTT. Amino acids: CASSPVGSYNSPLHF.